One sample yielded the 18 T cell receptor beta chains listed below, sequenced in a study of vaccination effects on CD4 cells after COVID-19 (dated by TCRdb to 2021 to 2024). Libraries were prepared through the immunoSEQ multiplex PCR assay. In TCRdb, the immuneACCESS table is reduced to in-frame sequences with V and J assigned. These tables do not hold every clone; where another copy was compared, an unresolved V gene accounts for under half, and the others remain unexplained. Recorded for this sample are tens of thousands of clones; roughly 76% of them occurred a single time. The ten largest make up around 16% of the sample. In the ViraFEST assay, PBMC were stimulated with viral peptide pools, and antigen-specific CD4+ T cell clonotypes were then identified by expansion using TCR sequencing. After 10 days of culture, CD4+ T cells were isolated with the EasySep CD4+ T cell isolation kit. None of the healthy vaccine recipients had a prior SARS-CoV-2 infection, which was confirmed by nucleocapsid antibody tests that came back negative both before and after vaccination.

For these TCRs, the target antigens are not known. The sequencing used CD4+ T cells from PBMCs cultured with SARS-CoV-2 spike peptides, collected before COVID-19 vaccination. In light of the paper, this sample's cell subset or site label describes: SARS-CoV-2 spike overlapping peptide pool stimulation. These receptor sequences come from a human donor who received a COVID-19 vaccine.

V and J are TRBV5-1 and TRBJ2-7, with D unresolved. The CDR3 covers 13 residues. V dropped 0 bases and J dropped 5 bases, with 9 bases sitting between them. The germline CDR1 and CDR2 sequences are SGHRS and YFSETQ. The CDR3 loop is CASSLVWADEQYF. CDR3 bases: TGCGCCAGCAGCTTGGTCTGGGCTGACGAGCAGTACTTC.

This chain joins TRBV11-2 and TRBJ1-1; D perhaps matches TRBD1 (5 bases). Trimming removed 0 bases from V and 4 bases from J, with 15 bases in between. Germline-derived CDR1 and CDR2 are SGHAT and FQNNGV. The CDR3 loop spans 16 amino acids. CDR3 in amino acids: CASSLEGGGFRTEAFF. Here the CDR3 DNA reads TGTGCCAGCAGCTTAGAGGGCGGGGGTTTCCGCACTGAAGCTTTCTTT.

The chain couples TRBV5-1 to TRBJ2-5, with D unclear. The CDR3 is 12 residues long. Germline V gene sequence: CDR1 SGHRS, CDR2 YFSETQ. The V end was cut by 5 bases, the J end by 3 bases, with 8 bases between. CDR3 sequence: CASSPTKETQYF. CDR3 coding DNA: TGCGCCAGCAGTCCCACTAAAGAGACCCAGTACTTC.

The chain joins TRBV5-6 to TRBJ2-5; 9 nucleotides line up with TRBD2. The V and J ends lost 0 bases and 5 bases, in that order; junction bases with no gene match: 5. The germline CDR1 and CDR2 sequences are SGHDT and YYEEEE. The CDR3 runs to 15 residues. The CDR3 is CASSLVAGAWETQYF. The DNA for the CDR3 is TGTGCCAGCAGCTTGGTAGCGGGGGCCTGGGAGACCCAGTACTTC. Full variable domain (missing parts from reference TRBV5-6 and TRBJ2-5): DAGVTQSPTHLIKTRGQQVTLRCSPKSGHDTVSWYQQALGQGPQFIFQYYEEEERQRGNFPDRFSGHQFPNYSSELNVNALLLGDSALYLCASSLVAGAWETQYFGPGTRLLVL.

This rearrangement joins TRBV12-3 or TRBV12-4 to TRBJ1-3; D might be TRBD1 (6 bases). Trimming shortened V by 8 bases and J by 4 bases, and 9 bases separated the two germline ends. This CDR3 comprises 12 residues. This CDR3 is CASQGNGNTIYF. Written as DNA, the CDR3 is TGTGCCAGCCAGGGGAACGGAAACACCATATATTTT.

The chain couples TRBV15 to TRBJ2-5; D is unresolved. Trimming took 4 bases from V and 4 from J, leaving 7 bases between them. Germline values: CDR1 LNHNV, CDR2 YYDKDF (reference sequence). This CDR3 is 12 amino acids long. Here the CDR3 reads CATSTHGETQYF. CDR3 bases: TGTGCCACCAGCACACACGGAGAGACCCAGTACTTC.

V usage is TRBV25-1 and J usage is TRBJ1-2; TRBD1 is a possible D gene (6 bases). The CDR3 runs 16 residues. Trimming removed 4 bases from V and 2 bases from J, with 17 bases in between. Germline V gene data show CDR1 as MGHDK and CDR2 as SYGVNS. In DNA form, the CDR3 reads TGTGCCAGCAGTGCGCTCCAGACAGGTTCAAACTATGGCTACACCTTC. It is translated as CASSALQTGSNYGYTF.

The chain recombines TRBV15 with TRBJ2-5; D is possibly TRBD1 or TRBD2 (5 bases each). Germline loops: CDR1 LNHNV, CDR2 YYDKDF (reference sequence). V lost 4 bases and J 10 bases, leaving 13 bases between the germline ends. The CDR3 is 12 residues long. The CDR3 spells CATSTRWDGQYF. The CDR3 coding sequence is TGTGCCACCAGCACTCGATGGGACGGCCAGTACTTC.

The V and J genes are TRBV6-6 and TRBJ1-4, with TRBD1 matching 7 bases. From germline, CDR1 is MNHNY and CDR2 SVGAGI (reference sequence). The ends lost 5 bases at V and 4 bases at J; junction bases unmatched: 7. This CDR3 contains 15 residues. The CDR3 DNA reads as TGTGCCAGCAGTCCAAGGGGGCAGGGTAATGAAAAACTGTTTTTT. This gives the protein CASSPRGQGNEKLFF.

This chain uses TRBV11-2 with TRBJ1-1, with D tentatively TRBD1 (6 bases). The CDR3 loop spans 15 amino acids. CDR1 and CDR2 from the germline V gene are SGHAT and FQNNGV. V lost 4 bases to trimming and J lost 0 bases, with 12 bases between them. In nucleotides, the CDR3 is TGTGCCAGCAGCTCCCAAGGACAGCTGAACACTGAAGCTTTCTTT. Its translation is CASSSQGQLNTEAFF.

The chain joins TRBV6-4 to TRBJ1-2, with unresolved D. Germline V gene sequence: CDR1 MRHNA, CDR2 SNTAGT. The CDR3 loop spans 12 amino acids. V dropped 5 bases and J dropped 7 bases, with 11 bases sitting between them. CDR3 sequence reads: CASSQRSSGYTF. The CDR3 DNA is TGTGCCAGCAGTCAAAGGTCAAGTGGCTACACCTTC.

The V gene is TRBV4-2, the J gene TRBJ2-5; 9 positions agree with TRBD2. With V trimmed by 0 bases and J by 1 base, 6 bases remained unmatched. Germline V gene lookup returns CDR1 LGHNA and CDR2 YNFKEQ. This CDR3 spans 17 amino acids. CDR3 sequence: CASSQDRSGGLQETQYF. CDR3 nucleotide sequence: TGTGCCAGCAGCCAAGATCGGAGCGGGGGGCTCCAAGAGACCCAGTACTTC.

This chain connects TRBV28 to TRBJ2-6; D unresolved. The CDR3 has 14 residues. V was cut by 4 bases and J by 3 bases, with 7 bases left in between. From germline, CDR1 is MDHEN and CDR2 SYDVKM. The CDR3 protein is CASSSRRGANVLTF. In DNA, the CDR3 is TGTGCCAGCAGTTCCCGACGTGGGGCCAACGTCCTGACTTTC.

CDR3 nucleotides: TGTGCCAGTACTCAGGGGGAAAGTTTTAATCAGCCCCAGCATTTT. Translating gives CASTQGESFNQPQHF. The chain joins TRBV19 to TRBJ1-5; 7 bases fit TRBD1. The CDR3 is 15 amino acids. The J segment lost 4 bases and the V segment lost 7 bases, leaving 10 bases of the junction unmatched. Germline values: CDR1 LNHDA, CDR2 SQIVND (reference sequence).

The chain is built from TRBV24-1 and TRBJ2-1; 7 bases agree with TRBD2. CDR1 is KGHDR and CDR2 is SFDVKD in the germline V gene. This CDR3 is built from 14 residues. V dropped 6 bases and J dropped 1; count of bases not matched to a gene: 2. The CDR3 loop reads CATSTSASYNEQFF. CDR3 bases: TGTGCCACCAGTACTAGCGCTTCCTACAATGAGCAGTTCTTC.

CDR3 DNA: TGTGCCTGGAGTGTACGAGGATTGAGCTCCTACAATGAGCAGTTCTTC. Amino acids: CAWSVRGLSSYNEQFF. This chain joins TRBV30 and TRBJ2-1, with D unclear. The germline V gene encodes CDR1 GTSNPN and CDR2 SVGIG (reference sequence). There are 16 residues in the CDR3. Between the trimmed V and J ends, which lost 0 bases and 0 bases, there was a span of 12 bases. The full variable domain, in which reference TRBV30 and TRBJ2-1 provide the parts outside the CDR3, is SQTIHQWPATLVQPVGSPLSLECTVEGTSNPNLYWYRQAAGRGLQLLFYSVGIGQISSEVPQNLSASRPQDRQFILSSKKLLLSDSGFYLCAWSVRGLSSYNEQFFGPGTRLTVL.

This chain joins TRBV6-2 or TRBV6-3 and TRBJ2-2; D ambiguous. Germline CDR1 and CDR2: MNHEY and SVGEGT. The CDR3 extends over 11 amino acids. V was clipped by 2 bases and J by 8 bases, with 3 bases between them. CDR3 nucleotide sequence: TGTGCCAGCAGTTACGGTGGGGAGCTGTTTTTT. Translating it yields CASSYGGELFF.

V usage is TRBV28 and J usage is TRBJ2-7, with 7 bases fitting TRBD1. Germline lookup yields CDR1 MDHEN and CDR2 SYDVKM. This CDR3 contains 13 residues. With V trimmed by 6 bases and J by 2 bases, 4 bases remained unmatched. The CDR3 loop is CASRTGDPYEQYF. Written as DNA, the CDR3 is TGTGCCAGCAGAACAGGGGATCCCTACGAGCAGTACTTC.